The rows below give T cell receptor beta chains drawn from one sample of a study of cytomegalovirus exposure and HLA in healthy donors. Clones were read by immunoSEQ multiplex PCR, and TCRdb kept only the in-frame ones, dropping some. The data hold approximately 150,000 clones, with approximately 86% observed a single time. The sample was PBMCs. The receptors derive from a man younger than 35 in good health and CMV-seropositive. The CDR3 runs from the conserved cysteine through the conserved F or W. D genes are given only for firm matches. A row's size may be missing; if present it is once, few, many or a size class.

cdr3_aa,cdr3_nt,d_call,clone_size,v_call,j_call
CASSQERGLAGATSSYNEQFF,TGTGCCAGCAGCCAAGAACGGGGGCTAGCGGGGGCCACTAGCTCCTACAATGAGCAGTTCTTC,TRBD2,-,TRBV4-2,TRBJ2-1
CAGNDRSQETQYF,TGTGCCGGAAACGACAGATCCCAAGAGACCCAGTACTTC,-,-,TRBV28,TRBJ2-5
CASSLGGENEQYF,TGTGCCAGCAGCCTCGGGGGGGAGAACGAGCAGTACTTC,TRBD2,-,TRBV7-3,TRBJ2-7
CASSLVGSISYEQYF,TGTGCCAGCAGCTTAGTCGGTAGCATATCCTACGAGCAGTACTTC,-,-,TRBV11-1,TRBJ2-7
CASSDTSGGADTQYF,TGTGCCAGCAGTGATACTAGCGGGGGGGCAGATACGCAGTATTTT,TRBD2,-,TRBV6-4,TRBJ2-3
CASSQGVAIGTQYF,TGCGCCAGCAGCCAAGGCGTAGCGATTGGGACCCAGTACTTC,-,-,TRBV4-1,TRBJ2-5
CASSIGGGANQPQHF,TGTGCCAGCAGCATAGGAGGGGGAGCTAATCAGCCCCAGCATTTT,-,-,TRBV9,TRBJ1-5
CASSRGLAGLNEQFF,TGTGCCAGCAGCCGCGGACTAGCGGGGCTCAATGAGCAGTTCTTC,TRBD2,-,TRBV4-2,TRBJ2-1
CASRGQGATEAFF,TGTGCCAGCAGGGGACAGGGGGCCACTGAAGCTTTCTTT,TRBD1,-,TRBV6-5,TRBJ1-1
CASSFSVRGPQHF,-,-,-,TRBV11-2,TRBJ1-5
CASSPSRLSYNSPLHF,TGTGCCAGCAGCCCAAGCCGCTTATCCTATAATTCACCCCTCCACTTT,-,-,TRBV7-8,TRBJ1-6
CASSDSYPGPKFF,TGTGCCAGCAGTGACTCGTACCCCGGTCCCAAGTTCTTC,-,-,TRBV6-4,TRBJ2-1
CASRARLPRTGELFF,TGTGCCAGCAGGGCAAGACTCCCTAGGACCGGGGAGCTGTTTTTT,-,-,TRBV28,TRBJ2-2
CASSPISGANVLTF,TGTGCCAGCAGCCCAATCTCTGGGGCCAACGTCCTGACTTTC,-,-,TRBV6-1,TRBJ2-6
CASSLSPGNGYTF,TGTGCCAGCAGCTTGTCGCCAGGGAATGGCTACACCTTC,-,-,TRBV5-8,TRBJ1-2
CSVVRDNNEQFF,TGCAGCGTCGTGAGGGATAACAATGAGCAGTTCTTC,-,-,TRBV29-1,TRBJ2-1
CASSPPGTSGGTQYF,TGTGCCAGCAGCCCCCCCGGGACTAGCGGAGGTACGCAGTATTTT,TRBD2,-,TRBV7-2,TRBJ2-3
CASSLIGVPTYEQYF,TGTGCCAGCAGCTTAATCGGGGTGCCCACCTACGAGCAGTACTTC,-,-,TRBV7-9,TRBJ2-7
CAIAQGPGTGVGTEAFF,TGTGCCATCGCCCAAGGTCCCGGGACAGGGGTGGGGACTGAAGCTTTCTTT,TRBD1,once,TRBV10-3,TRBJ1-1
CASKTGGSRSNQPQHF,TGTGCCAGCAAGACAGGGGGATCCCGGAGCAATCAGCCCCAGCATTTT,TRBD1,once,TRBV28,TRBJ1-5
CASSPRGQNYGYTF,TGTGCCAGCAGCCCCCGAGGCCAGAACTATGGCTACACCTTC,-,-,TRBV11-1,TRBJ1-2
CASSQATYYEQYF,TGCGCCAGCAGCCAAGCCACTTACTACGAGCAGTACTTC,-,-,TRBV4-3,TRBJ2-7
CASSPGQGADTQYF,TGTGCCAGCTCACCGGGACAGGGGGCAGATACGCAGTATTTT,TRBD1,-,TRBV18,TRBJ2-3
CASTPEAAHQETQYF,TGTGCCAGCACCCCGGAGGCAGCGCACCAAGAGACCCAGTACTTC,-,once,TRBV11-2,TRBJ2-5
CASSAGVNTEAFF,TGTGCCAGCAGCGCCGGAGTGAACACTGAAGCTTTCTTT,-,few,TRBV9,TRBJ1-1
CASSLSGGGNQPQHF,TGTGCCAGCAGTTTATCGGGGGGGGGCAATCAGCCCCAGCATTTT,-,-,TRBV27,TRBJ1-5
CASSELLGQGIYEQYF,TGTGCCAGCAGTGAATTATTGGGACAGGGGATCTACGAGCAGTACTTC,TRBD1,-,TRBV2,TRBJ2-7
CASSLGTSGETQYF,TGCGCCAGCAGCTTGGGGACTAGCGGGGAGACCCAGTACTTC,TRBD2,many,TRBV5-1,TRBJ2-5